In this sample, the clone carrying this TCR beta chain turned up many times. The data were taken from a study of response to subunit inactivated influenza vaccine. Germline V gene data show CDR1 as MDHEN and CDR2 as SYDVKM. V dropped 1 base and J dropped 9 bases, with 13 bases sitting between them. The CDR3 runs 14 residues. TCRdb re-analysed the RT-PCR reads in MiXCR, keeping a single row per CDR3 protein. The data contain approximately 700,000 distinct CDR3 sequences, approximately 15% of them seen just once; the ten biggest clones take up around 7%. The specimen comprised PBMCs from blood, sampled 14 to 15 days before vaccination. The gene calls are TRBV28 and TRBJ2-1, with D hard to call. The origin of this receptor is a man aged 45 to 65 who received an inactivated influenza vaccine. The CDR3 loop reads CASSLFGSRAEQFF. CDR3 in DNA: TGTGCCAGCAGTTTATTCGGATCCCGCGCTGAGCAGTTCTTC.